The rows below give T cell receptor beta chains drawn from one sample of a study of blood T cell repertoires in COVID-19. Method: immunoSEQ multiplex PCR; TCRdb's copy keeps in-frame clones and lacks some. The sample includes about 250,000 clones, roughly 85% of them seen just once. Sequencing was performed on PBMCs or T cells enriched from blood (not recorded which). Every receptor here comes from a man aged 35 to 55 who had been exposed to COVID-19. The conserved cysteine and the conserved F or W are not part of the CDR3 here. Each record gives: J gene, V gene, CDR3 length, CDR3 protein.

TRBJ1-2 TRBV29-1 12 SVVSDRALVGYT
TRBJ1-6 TRBV19 11 ASSSRYNSPLH
TRBJ1-2 TRBV6-4 14 ASSDTPDRGLDGYT
TRBJ2-3 TRBV30 10 AGGPRADTQY
TRBJ1-2 TRBV6-5 12 ASSSTTGSHGYT
TRBJ2-1 TRBV5-1 12 ASSKDSSKGEQF
TRBJ2-2 TRBV9 12 ASSVGRVPGELF
TRBJ2-1 TRBV20-1 9 SATQGNEQF
TRBJ2-7 TRBV4-1 12 ASSRMGGSYEQY
TRBJ2-3 TRBV7-3 12 ASSSTVSTDTQY
TRBJ1-1 TRBV4-1 13 ASSQARRLETEAF
TRBJ1-2 TRBV4-1 13 ASSQVTSGNYGYT
TRBJ1-3 TRBV18 18 ASSPTTGTGLLRSGNTIY
TRBJ1-5 TRBV6-5 11 ASLGQVNQPQH
TRBJ2-1 TRBV19 12 ASSIISRSKEQF
TRBJ1-3 TRBV2 14 ASSEGRGNSGNTIY
TRBJ2-1 TRBV29-1 11 SVSSGSYNEQF
TRBJ1-6 TRBV12-3/TRBV12-4 10 ASGLPYSPLH
TRBJ1-1 TRBV19 13 ASSGPTGGAKKAF
TRBJ1-2 TRBV6-6 11 ASSYHLRDGYT
TRBJ2-7 TRBV7-9 12 ASSAQGMRDEQY
TRBJ2-1 TRBV5-1 9 ASSSAGSPF
TRBJ1-2 TRBV27 14 ASSSNRGTDVHGYT
TRBJ2-2 TRBV7-3 14 ASSLNGREGRGELF
TRBJ2-7 TRBV10-1 13 ASSGEGTAGYEQY
TRBJ2-7 TRBV19 10 ASSLLPGEQY
TRBJ2-5 TRBV3-1/TRBV3-2 13 ASSRTLAGEETQY
TRBJ2-1 TRBV12-5 17 ASGPAGADYPSSYNEQF
TRBJ2-2 TRBV5-6 14 ASSLEMRGRIGELF
TRBJ1-5 TRBV18 13 ASSPTPGAKQPQH
TRBJ2-7 TRBV4-1 13 ASSREPGGSYEQY
TRBJ1-1 TRBV29-1 10 SVTGSNTEAF
TRBJ2-7 TRBV5-1 13 ASSPPTSGMYEQY
TRBJ2-7 TRBV28 13 ASSKRQGAAYEQY
TRBJ1-3 TRBV27 15 ASSRSRQGGWGNTIY
TRBJ1-4 TRBV19 12 ASTLQGQKEKLF
TRBJ2-1 TRBV11-2 13 ASSLLERSYNEQF
TRBJ2-3 TRBV5-1 12 ASSPRGGSDTQY
TRBJ1-5 TRBV7-9 13 ASSPGGYTNQPQH
TRBJ2-7 TRBV2 13 ASSQRGLAGHEQY
TRBJ2-2 TRBV19 13 ASSIGQGRTGELF
TRBJ2-1 TRBV3-1/TRBV3-2 17 ASSQEEASGGSSYNEQF
TRBJ2-5 TRBV4-1 16 ASSQEFASGTGRQTQY
TRBJ2-7 TRBV12-3/TRBV12-4 11 ASSLAGSYEQY
TRBJ2-3 TRBV19 13 ASSIGVRDTDTQY
TRBJ1-2 TRBV11-2 11 ASSPRTDRGYT
TRBJ1-1 TRBV3-1/TRBV3-2 11 ASSTQENTEAF
TRBJ2-7 TRBV24-1 11 ATSEAGTREQY
TRBJ2-1 TRBV12-3/TRBV12-4 11 ASILIAGGVEF
TRBJ2-1 TRBV5-1 13 ASRPPSRTYNEQF
TRBJ2-2 TRBV5-1 11 ASSTRITGELF
TRBJ1-3 TRBV3-1/TRBV3-2 10 ASSLKGNTIY
TRBJ1-5 TRBV27 12 ASSSYRGNQPQH
TRBJ1-2 TRBV27 11 ASSPLSRGGYT